Presented here are 23 T cell receptor beta chains from one specimen sequenced in a study of regulatory T cells in long-lasting Graves disease. Arm-PCR with iRepertoire HTBI primers amplified the CDR3 regions for these TCR beta libraries. TCRdb reanalysed the multiplex PCR reads using MiXCR and keeps one entry per CDR3 protein. The sample holds hundreds of thousands of distinct CDR3 sequences, over 15% seen once. Time point of the sample: newly diagnosed GD, antithyroid drugs for less than 3 months. Generation of the TCR library employed RNA extracted from PBMCs. The same specimen was also included in a second study, on T cells in Graves' hyperthyroidism and ophthalmopathy.

The sample consisted of peripheral blood mononuclear cells (PBMCs), taken at new diagnosis, from a patient treated with antithyroid drugs. The receptor source for this set is a woman in her thirties with Graves disease.

This chain links TRBV4-3 with TRBJ2-5; D is perhaps TRBD1 (5 bases). V was pared by 6 bases and J by 0 bases, with 14 bases between. Per the germline V gene, CDR1 is LGHNA and CDR2 is YSLEER. This CDR3 contains 15 residues. The CDR3 coding sequence is TGCGCCAGCAGGGCCAGGGTGGGGAACCAAGAGACCCAGTACTTC. Amino acid sequence: CASRARVGNQETQYF.

The chain recombines TRBV4-2 with TRBJ2-2; 16 bases agree with TRBD2. CDR1 LGHNA and CDR2 YNFKEQ come from the germline V gene. V dropped 4 bases and J dropped 7; count of bases not matched to a gene: 9. This CDR3 has 18 amino acids. DNA of the CDR3: TGTGCCAGCAGCCGCCCGGGACTAGCGGGAGGGCCGTTCGGGGAGCTGTTTTTT. It yields the protein CASSRPGLAGGPFGELFF.

This clonotype was detected ten times or more. The chain recombines TRBV18 with TRBJ1-5; tentative D call: TRBD1 (5 bases). This CDR3 is built from 13 residues. Trimming stripped 0 bases from V and 11 bases from J, with 11 bases between. In germline, CDR1 is KGHSH, CDR2 LQKENI. CDR3 protein: CASSPPRGGAQHF. The DNA for the CDR3 is TGTGCCAGCTCACCACCCCGGGGGGGGGCCCAGCATTTT.

As concerns this clonotype: A much larger clone lies one base from this, so it may be a read error. Given the absence of the conserved phenylalanine or tryptophan at the CDR3 end, a read error is likely. The chain has TRBV5-1 and TRBJ2-7; the D call may be TRBD1 or TRBD2 (5 bases each). V gave up 1 base and J gave up 5 bases, with 10 bases separating them. The CDR3 has 13 residues. Germline V gene data show CDR1 as SGHRS and CDR2 as YFSETQ. The CDR3 here is CASSLSQGDEQYS. As DNA, the CDR3 is TGCGCCAGCAGCTTGTCGCAGGGAGACGAGCAGTACTCC.

This rearrangement joins TRBV6-2 or TRBV6-3 to TRBJ2-1; D uncertain. V lost 2 bases and J 7 bases, leaving 9 bases between the germline ends. Germline CDR1 MNHEY, CDR2 SVGEGT. This CDR3 has 13 residues. The CDR3 loop reads CASSYVVYNEQFF. The CDR3 region has the DNA TGTGCCAGCAGTTACGTTGTCTATAATGAGCAGTTCTTC.

This clonotype was detected many times. The chain combines TRBV12-3 or TRBV12-4 with TRBJ1-5; 7 nucleotides line up with TRBD1. The CDR3 has 14 residues. Trimming took 5 bases from V and 7 from J; bases not matched to a gene: 8. CDR3 bases: TGTGCCAGCAGTCAAACAGGGGTGGGGCAGCCCCAGCATTTT. Its protein product is CASSQTGVGQPQHF.

This clonotype was observed many times. The chain uses TRBV4-2 and TRBJ2-1; TRBD1 might be the D (6 bases). This CDR3 has 15 amino acids. V lost 0 bases and J 5 bases, leaving 11 bases between the germline ends. Per germline, CDR1 LGHNA and CDR2 YNFKEQ. As DNA, the CDR3 is TGTGCCAGCAGCCAAGATGGACAGACAGACAATGAGCAGTTCTTC. This gives the protein CASSQDGQTDNEQFF.

The chain couples TRBV27 to TRBJ2-3; the match to TRBD2 covers 11 bases. V trimming: 4 bases; J trimming: 4 bases; junction bases outside the gene matches: 7. This CDR3 contains 16 residues. Germline-derived CDR1 and CDR2 are MNHEY and SMNVEV (reference sequence). The CDR3 coding sequence is TGTGCCAGCAGTTCTAGCGGGAGGACTAGCGCAGATACGCAGTATTTT. Amino acid sequence: CASSSSGRTSADTQYF.

Many counts were recorded for this clonotype. The rearrangement links TRBV20-1 to TRBJ2-7, with D uncertain. The CDR3 length is 13 residues. Germline CDR1 DFQATT, CDR2 SNEGSKA (reference sequence). Trimming stripped 3 bases from V and 0 bases from J, with 9 bases between. CDR3 region: CSASRSASYEQYF. The CDR3 coding sequence is TGCAGTGCTAGTCGGAGTGCCTCCTACGAGCAGTACTTC.

This clonotype was counted between two and nine times. V and J are TRBV6-4 and TRBJ1-1, with D possibly matching TRBD1 (6 bases). V was shortened by 6 bases and J by 4 bases, with 27 bases between the two germline ends. The length of the CDR3 is 18 residues. Germline lookup yields CDR1 MRHNA and CDR2 SNTAGT. The CDR3 DNA sequence: TGTGCCAGCAGCTGGGACGGCCTAATCCGGAGGGGGATCACTGAAGCTTTCTTT. This sequence encodes CASSWDGLIRRGITEAFF.

At least ten counts were recorded for this clonotype. The chain recombines TRBV7-9 with TRBJ1-1; D is ambiguous. Per germline, CDR1 SEHNR and CDR2 FQNEAQ (reference sequence). V lost 6 bases to trimming and J lost 3 bases, with 14 bases between them. This CDR3 is 14 amino acids long. The CDR3 DNA reads TGTGCCAGCAGATCTACATCGCGGGACACTGAAGCTTTCTTT. This gives the protein CASRSTSRDTEAFF.

The V and J genes are TRBV25-1 and TRBJ1-4, with D uncertain. Germline V gene lookup returns CDR1 MGHDK and CDR2 SYGVNS. The CDR3 extends over 13 amino acids. V shed 6 bases and J shed 5 bases, with 10 bases lying between them. CDR3 loop: CASSVRKNEKLFF. DNA for the CDR3: TGTGCCAGCAGCGTACGGAAGAATGAAAAACTGTTTTTT. The full variable domain, its missing parts supplied by reference TRBV25-1 and TRBJ1-4, is EADIYQTPRYLVIGTGKKITLECSQTMGHDKMYWYQQDPGMELHLIHYSYGVNSTEKGDLSSESTVSRIRTEHFPLTLESARPSHTSQYLCASSVRKNEKLFFGSGTQLSVL.

The rearrangement joins TRBV20-1 to TRBJ2-7, with D possibly TRBD2 on 6 matching bases. Deletions cut 6 bases from V and 2 bases from J, with 14 bases between. CDR1 and CDR2 from the germline V gene are DFQATT and SNEGSKA (reference sequence). This CDR3 has 13 amino acids. The CDR3 loop reads CSAVGTGAYEQYF. The DNA of the CDR3 is TGCAGTGCCGTCGGGACGGGAGCCTACGAGCAGTACTTC.

Ten or more counts support this clonotype. The V call is TRBV2, the J call TRBJ2-7; 10 nucleotides line up with TRBD2. Trimming took 4 bases from V and 2 from J; bases not matched to a gene: 2. The CDR3 spans 14 residues. Per the germline V gene, CDR1 is SNHLY and CDR2 is FYNNEI. CDR3 protein: CASSGTSGAYEQYF. CDR3 coding DNA: TGTGCCAGCAGTGGGACTAGCGGAGCCTACGAGCAGTACTTC.

This clonotype was seen repeatedly, ten times or more. V gene TRBV20-1 combines with J gene TRBJ1-2, with D hard to call. The CDR3 loop spans 13 amino acids. The germline CDR1 and CDR2 sequences are DFQATT and SNEGSKA (reference sequence). Deletions cut 0 bases from V and 4 bases from J, with 9 bases between. The CDR3 here is CSARDLSGYGYTF. The CDR3 DNA reads as TGCAGTGCTAGAGATCTATCGGGCTATGGCTACACCTTC.

The chain joins TRBV2 to TRBJ2-1; 12 bases agree with TRBD2. V shed 7 bases and J 6 bases; nucleotides not matched to a gene: 10. Germline V CDR1 and CDR2: SNHLY, FYNNEI. The CDR3 has 16 amino acids. This CDR3 reads CASTATSGSRLNEQFF. The CDR3 nucleotides are TGTGCCAGCACCGCGACTAGCGGGAGCAGACTCAATGAGCAGTTCTTC. Looking up the rest from reference TRBV2 and TRBJ2-1 gives the full variable domain: EPEVTQTPSHQVTQMGQEVILRCVPISNHLYFYWYRQILGQKVEFLVSFYNNEISEKSEIFDDQFSVERPDGSNFTLKIRSTKLEDSAMYFCASTATSGSRLNEQFFGPGTRLTVL.

This clonotype has only a few counts. The chain employs TRBV3-1 and TRBJ2-4; D is perhaps TRBD1 (5 bases). V dropped 4 bases and J dropped 3 bases, with 16 bases sitting between them. The germline V gene encodes CDR1 LGHDT and CDR2 YNNKEL (reference sequence). There are 16 residues in the CDR3. The CDR3 reads CASSPRQGRSKNIQYF. In DNA form, the CDR3 reads TGTGCCAGCAGCCCACGCCAGGGCCGCAGCAAAAACATTCAGTACTTC.

The chain employs TRBV5-5 and TRBJ2-5; 7 positions match TRBD1. This CDR3 comprises 16 residues. Trimming cost V 3 bases and J 1 base; bases outside gene matches: 9. Germline V gives CDR1 SGHKS, CDR2 YYEKEE (reference sequence). CDR3 in amino acids: CASSWVFGTAQETQYF. CDR3 in DNA: TGTGCCAGCAGCTGGGTTTTTGGGACAGCCCAAGAGACCCAGTACTTC.

In its sample, this clonotype was seen many times. The chain carries TRBV5-1 and TRBJ1-1, with D unclear. The V gene's germline CDR1 is SGHRS and CDR2 YFSETQ. Trimming left V 4 bases short and J 8 bases short, with 15 bases between. The CDR3 covers 13 residues. The CDR3 spells CASSPAAGQEAFF. CDR3 nucleotide sequence: TGCGCCAGCAGCCCTGCGGCGGGTCAAGAAGCTTTCTTT.

A note on this clonotype: A far larger clone lies a single base away; this is likely a read error. The J gene is TRBJ2-7, the V gene TRBV7-9; weak D call: TRBD1 (5 bases). V lost 5 bases and J lost 7, with 18 bases in between. This CDR3 spans 14 amino acids. Germline V gives CDR1 SEHNR, CDR2 FQNEAQ (reference sequence). CDR3 amino acids: CASSLGAGLEEQYF. The CDR3 DNA reads TGTGCCAGCAGCCTAGGGGCAGGCCTTGAAGAGCAGTACTTC.

The sample holds a few counts of this clonotype. J is TRBJ2-1 and V is TRBV15, with 10 bases matching TRBD1. J was trimmed by 9 bases and V by 6 bases; bases with no gene match: 11. The CDR3 runs 15 residues. CDR1 LNHNV and CDR2 YYDKDF come from the germline V gene (reference sequence). The CDR3 nucleotides are TGTGCCACCAGACCCTCGGGACAGGGGAGAGGTGAGCAGTTCTTC. Encoded protein: CATRPSGQGRGEQFF.

In this sample, this clonotype turned up a few times. The rearrangement uses TRBV20-1 and TRBJ1-1; D unresolved. Per the germline V gene, CDR1 is DFQATT and CDR2 is SNEGSKA (reference sequence). With 7 bases removed from V and 5 bases from J, the gap between germline ends came to 17 bases. The CDR3 consists of 13 residues. CDR3 amino acids: CSVAQTIRTEAFF. The CDR3 DNA reads TGCAGTGTCGCGCAGACAATTAGGACTGAAGCTTTCTTT.

This clonotype was seen repeatedly, ten times or more. This chain connects TRBV27 to TRBJ2-2; D call uncertain. The CDR3 loop spans 16 amino acids. Germline V gene lookup returns CDR1 MNHEY and CDR2 SMNVEV (reference sequence). Trimming cost V 6 bases and J 1 base, with 15 bases left between them. This chain's CDR3 is CASSPPGPRNTGELFF. The CDR3 DNA reads as TGTGCCAGCAGCCCCCCGGGCCCAAGGAACACCGGGGAGCTGTTTTTT.